The entry below describes one T cell receptor beta chain. Its antigen remains unknown. V was cut by 2 bases and J by 6 bases, with 10 bases left in between. This CDR3 spans 13 amino acids. Germline assignment: CDR1 MNHNS and CDR2 SASEGT. TCRdb called the 5' RACE reads again in MiXCR, with one record for every CDR3 protein. This table holds around 390,000 distinct CDR3 sequences, 20% to 25% found once. This record belongs to a study of CD8 T cells in ankylosing spondylitis. Findings and limits, study-wide: One TCR beta motif, made up of under ten highly homologous variants, appeared characteristic of ankylosing spondylitis blood.

Sequencing was done on a sample of blood, either unsorted or a sorted T cell fraction (not recorded which). The receptor was isolated from a male donor with ankylosing spondylitis. This chain joins TRBV6-1 and TRBJ2-5; D unresolved. The CDR3: CASSEHHSQTQYF. The CDR3, as DNA: TGTGCCAGCAGTGAACATCATTCCCAGACCCAGTACTTC.